The clone carrying this T cell receptor (beta chain) appeared a few times. TCRdb analysed the 5' RACE reads with MiXCR anew, one entry per CDR3 protein. The sample holds 85,000 to 100,000 distinct CDR3 sequences; 15% to 20% are singletons and the top ten take about 6.2%. This specimen belongs to a study of T cells of healthy individuals. J lost 6 bases, V lost 5 bases, and 5 bases had no gene match. The CDR3 has 12 residues. Germline assignment: CDR1 SGHDT and CDR2 YYEEEE. This TCR derives from a human donor in good health. The rearrangement links TRBV5-6 to TRBJ2-7; 7 bases agree with TRBD2. As DNA, the CDR3 is TGTGCCAGCAGGGGGGGGTTCGGCGAGCAGTACTTC. It yields the protein CASRGGFGEQYF.